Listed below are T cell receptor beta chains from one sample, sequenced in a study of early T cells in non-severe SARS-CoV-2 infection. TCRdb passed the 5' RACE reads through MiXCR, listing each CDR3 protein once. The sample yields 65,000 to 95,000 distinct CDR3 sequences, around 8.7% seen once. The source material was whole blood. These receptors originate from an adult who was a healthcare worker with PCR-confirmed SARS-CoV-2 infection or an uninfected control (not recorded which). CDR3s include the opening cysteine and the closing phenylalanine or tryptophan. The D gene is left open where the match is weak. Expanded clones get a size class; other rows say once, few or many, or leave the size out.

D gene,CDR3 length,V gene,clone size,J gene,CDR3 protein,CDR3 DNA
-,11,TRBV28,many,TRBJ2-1,CASSPDHEQFF,TGTGCCAGCAGTCCCGACCATGAGCAGTTCTTC
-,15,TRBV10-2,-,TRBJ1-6,CASSVGSSYNSPLHF,TGCGCCAGCAGTGTTGGGAGCTCCTATAATTCACCCCTCCACTTT
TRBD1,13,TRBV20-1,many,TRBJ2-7,CSASTGADYEQYF,TGCAGTGCTTCGACAGGGGCTGACTACGAGCAGTACTTC
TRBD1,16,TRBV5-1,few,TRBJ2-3,CASSLEGQVKRDTQYF,TGCGCCAGCAGCTTGGAGGGACAGGTAAAGAGGGATACGCAGTATTTT
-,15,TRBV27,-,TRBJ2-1,CASSFSGPQDNEQFF,TGTGCCAGCAGTTTCTCTGGGCCTCAAGACAATGAGCAGTTCTTC
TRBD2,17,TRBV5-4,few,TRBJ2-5,CASSLGVGRGVRETQYF,TGTGCCAGCAGCTTGGGCGTAGGACGGGGGGTTAGGGAGACCCAGTACTTC
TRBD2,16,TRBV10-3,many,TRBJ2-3,CAISDRTSGSTDTQYF,TGTGCCATCAGTGACCGGACTAGCGGGAGCACAGATACGCAGTATTTT
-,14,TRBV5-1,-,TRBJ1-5,CASSLHPFNQPQHF,TGCGCCAGCAGCTTGCACCCTTTCAATCAGCCCCAGCATTTT
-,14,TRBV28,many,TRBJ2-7,CASSTGPASYEQYF,TGTGCCAGCAGCACGGGGCCAGCCTCCTACGAGCAGTACTTC
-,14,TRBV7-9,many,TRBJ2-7,CASSLARGSYEQYF,TGTGCCAGCAGCTTAGCGAGGGGAAGCTACGAGCAGTACTTC
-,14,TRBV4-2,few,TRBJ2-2,CASSQVVTTGELFF,TGTGCCAGCAGCCAAGTCGTGACTACCGGGGAGCTGTTTTTT
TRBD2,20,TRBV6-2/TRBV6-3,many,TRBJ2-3,CASRETLGLAGAPSTDTQYF,TGTGCCAGCAGGGAGACATTGGGACTAGCGGGGGCGCCTAGCACAGATACGCAGTATTTT
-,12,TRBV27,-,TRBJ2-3,CASRYSTDTQYF,TGTGCCAGCAGGTACAGCACAGATACGCAGTATTTT
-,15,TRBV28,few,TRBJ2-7,CASSRAAIPSYEQYF,TGTGCCAGCAGCCGGGCCGCGATACCCTCCTACGAGCAGTACTTC
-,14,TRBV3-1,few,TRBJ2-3,CASSQDLQANTQYF,TGTGCCAGCAGCCAAGATTTACAGGCTAATACGCAGTATTTT
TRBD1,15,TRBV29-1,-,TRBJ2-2,CSVKRGTGGTGELFF,TGCAGCGTTAAGAGGGGGACAGGGGGAACCGGGGAGCTGTTTTTT
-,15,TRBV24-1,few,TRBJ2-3,CATSDLPGSTDTQYF,TGTGCCACCAGTGATTTGCCGGGGAGTACAGATACGCAGTATTTT
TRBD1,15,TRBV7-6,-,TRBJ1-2,CASSLLGQPIYGYTF,TGTGCCAGCAGCTTACTGGGACAGCCTATCTATGGCTACACCTTC
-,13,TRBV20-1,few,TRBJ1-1,CSARWGSGTEAFF,TGCAGTGCTAGATGGGGCAGCGGCACTGAAGCTTTCTTT
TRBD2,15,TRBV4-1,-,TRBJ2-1,CASSQEERGSWEQFF,TGCGCCAGCAGCCAAGAGGAGCGGGGATCATGGGAGCAGTTCTTC